Listed below are T cell receptor beta chains from one sample, sequenced in a study of CD8 T cells in Susac syndrome. In TCRdb, the immunoSEQ multiplex PCR reads were re-called with MiXCR into one record per CDR3 protein. The sample lists 85,000 to 120,000 distinct CDR3 sequences; 94% were seen once. Specimen: CD8+ T cells from PBMCs. The receptors stem from a human donor with Susac syndrome. Both conserved end residues are part of each CDR3. Each record gives: CDR3 length, V gene, D gene, J gene, clone size, CDR3 DNA, CDR3 protein. The D gene is left open where the match is weak. Only part of the rows carry a size: once, few, many, or a class if the clone is expanded.

CDR3 length: 14; V gene: TRBV9; D gene: .; J gene: TRBJ1-5; clone size: .; CDR3 DNA: TGTGCCAGCAACCCGGGGGGGGGTGCTCAGCCCCAGCATTTT; CDR3 protein: CASNPGGGAQPQHF
CDR3 length: 13; V gene: TRBV27; D gene: .; J gene: TRBJ2-7; clone size: .; CDR3 DNA: TGTGCCAGCAGTTTTGATGGATCGAACGAGCAGTACTTC; CDR3 protein: CASSFDGSNEQYF
CDR3 length: 16; V gene: TRBV24-1; D gene: .; J gene: TRBJ2-1; clone size: .; CDR3 DNA: TGTGCCACCAGTGATTCGAAGGGGCTCGCCTACAATGAGCAGTTCTTC; CDR3 protein: CATSDSKGLAYNEQFF
CDR3 length: 13; V gene: TRBV5-4; D gene: .; J gene: TRBJ2-7; clone size: .; CDR3 DNA: TGTGCCAGCAGCATGGGTCTTCCCTACGAGCAGTACTTC; CDR3 protein: CASSMGLPYEQYF
CDR3 length: 14; V gene: TRBV27; D gene: .; J gene: TRBJ2-1; clone size: .; CDR3 DNA: TGTGCCAGCACCCAGGGGGGCACCTACAATGAGCAGTTCTTC; CDR3 protein: CASTQGGTYNEQFF
CDR3 length: 11; V gene: TRBV2; D gene: .; J gene: TRBJ1-2; clone size: .; CDR3 DNA: TGTGCCGCCGGGCAGGTGAATGGCTACACCTTC; CDR3 protein: CAAGQVNGYTF
CDR3 length: 15; V gene: TRBV7-9; D gene: .; J gene: TRBJ2-1; clone size: .; CDR3 DNA: TGTGCCAGCAGCTTATCTGCTACCTCCTACAATGAGCAGTTCTTC; CDR3 protein: CASSLSATSYNEQFF
CDR3 length: 13; V gene: TRBV20-1; D gene: .; J gene: TRBJ2-7; clone size: .; CDR3 DNA: TGCAGTGTCCCTAACAGGGAAATTTCCGAGCAGTACTTC; CDR3 protein: CSVPNREISEQYF
CDR3 length: 18; V gene: TRBV14; D gene: .; J gene: TRBJ2-3; clone size: once; CDR3 DNA: TGTGCCAGCAGCCAGCGCGCCGGAGGGGACGTAAGAGTAGATACGCAGTATTTT; CDR3 protein: CASSQRAGGDVRVDTQYF
CDR3 length: 17; V gene: TRBV13; D gene: TRBD1; J gene: TRBJ1-6; clone size: .; CDR3 DNA: TGTGCCAGCAGCCTCGGACAGGGGAAATCCTATAATTCACCCCTCCACTTT; CDR3 protein: CASSLGQGKSYNSPLHF
CDR3 length: 13; V gene: TRBV20-1; D gene: .; J gene: TRBJ1-2; clone size: .; CDR3 DNA: TGCAGTGCTAGATCAGGACAGAACTATGGCTACACCTTC; CDR3 protein: CSARSGQNYGYTF
CDR3 length: 13; V gene: TRBV20-1; D gene: .; J gene: TRBJ1-2; clone size: .; CDR3 DNA: TGCAGTGCTAGAGGACAGGAAAACTATGGCTACACCTTC; CDR3 protein: CSARGQENYGYTF
CDR3 length: 13; V gene: TRBV6-5; D gene: .; J gene: TRBJ1-1; clone size: .; CDR3 DNA: TGTGCCAGCAGTTACTCACCAGAAACTGAAGCTTTCTTT; CDR3 protein: CASSYSPETEAFF
CDR3 length: 14; V gene: TRBV29-1; D gene: .; J gene: TRBJ2-7; clone size: .; CDR3 DNA: TGCAGCGTTGTGCGTATAACAGGCTCCTACGGGCAGTACTTC; CDR3 protein: CSVVRITGSYGQYF
CDR3 length: 15; V gene: TRBV18; D gene: TRBD1; J gene: TRBJ1-6; clone size: .; CDR3 DNA: TGTGCCAGCTCGGAGCCGGGACAGGGCAATTCACCCCTCCACTTT; CDR3 protein: CASSEPGQGNSPLHF
CDR3 length: 14; V gene: TRBV5-6; D gene: .; J gene: TRBJ1-2; clone size: .; CDR3 DNA: TGTGCCAGCAGCCCGACAGTCGCTAACTATGGCTACACCTTC; CDR3 protein: CASSPTVANYGYTF
CDR3 length: 14; V gene: TRBV20-1; D gene: TRBD1; J gene: TRBJ2-7; clone size: .; CDR3 DNA: TGCAGTGCCTCAGGGGGCGAGCGGTCCTACGAGCAGTACTTC; CDR3 protein: CSASGGERSYEQYF
CDR3 length: 14; V gene: TRBV25-1; D gene: .; J gene: TRBJ1-2; clone size: .; CDR3 DNA: TGTGCCAGCAGTGAATATACCGGCGACTATGGCTACACCTTC; CDR3 protein: CASSEYTGDYGYTF
CDR3 length: 15; V gene: TRBV15; D gene: .; J gene: TRBJ2-1; clone size: .; CDR3 DNA: TGTGCCACGAGAACAGGGTTTTCTCCCTACAATGAGCAGTTCTTC; CDR3 protein: CATRTGFSPYNEQFF
CDR3 length: 14; V gene: TRBV12-3/TRBV12-4; D gene: TRBD2; J gene: TRBJ2-7; clone size: .; CDR3 DNA: TGTGCCAGCAGCCATGGACTAGGATCCTACGAGCAGTACTTC; CDR3 protein: CASSHGLGSYEQYF
CDR3 length: 14; V gene: TRBV3-1; D gene: .; J gene: TRBJ2-5; clone size: .; CDR3 DNA: TGTGCCAGCAGCCAAAACAGGGTTGGAGAGACCCAGTACTTC; CDR3 protein: CASSQNRVGETQYF
CDR3 length: 13; V gene: TRBV20-1; D gene: .; J gene: TRBJ2-1; clone size: .; CDR3 DNA: TGCAGTGCTATACCCCCGACTGCTAATGAGCAGTTCTTC; CDR3 protein: CSAIPPTANEQFF
CDR3 length: 13; V gene: TRBV23-1; D gene: TRBD2; J gene: TRBJ2-5; clone size: .; CDR3 DNA: TGCGCCAGCTTAGCGGGGGCTTGGGAGACCCAGTACTTC; CDR3 protein: CASLAGAWETQYF
CDR3 length: 14; V gene: TRBV12-5; D gene: TRBD2; J gene: TRBJ2-1; clone size: .; CDR3 DNA: TGTGCTAGTGTCTTAGCGGGGGGATACAATGAGCAGTTCTTC; CDR3 protein: CASVLAGGYNEQFF
CDR3 length: 15; V gene: TRBV27; D gene: .; J gene: TRBJ1-6; clone size: .; CDR3 DNA: TGTGCCAGCAGTTCCCTGGGGGGACTAGATTCACCCCTCCACTTT; CDR3 protein: CASSSLGGLDSPLHF
CDR3 length: 11; V gene: TRBV29-1; D gene: .; J gene: TRBJ1-2; clone size: .; CDR3 DNA: TGCAGCCTTCGGGGGGCTCGGGGCTACACCTTC; CDR3 protein: CSLRGARGYTF
CDR3 length: 12; V gene: TRBV5-4; D gene: .; J gene: TRBJ1-1; clone size: .; CDR3 DNA: TGTGCCAGCAGCACCCTCACAGCAGAAGCTTTCTTT; CDR3 protein: CASSTLTAEAFF
CDR3 length: 18; V gene: TRBV9; D gene: TRBD2; J gene: TRBJ2-6; clone size: .; CDR3 DNA: TGTGCCAGCAGCCCCCGGGGGGGGTCGAATTCTGGGGCCAACGTCCTGACTTTC; CDR3 protein: CASSPRGGSNSGANVLTF
CDR3 length: 12; V gene: TRBV11-2; D gene: .; J gene: TRBJ2-7; clone size: .; CDR3 DNA: TGTGCCAGCAGCTTGGGGAAAAACGAGCAGTACTTC; CDR3 protein: CASSLGKNEQYF
CDR3 length: 14; V gene: TRBV3-1; D gene: .; J gene: TRBJ1-6; clone size: .; CDR3 DNA: TGTGCCAGCAGCCTGGGACCTTATAATTCACCCCTCCACTTT; CDR3 protein: CASSLGPYNSPLHF
CDR3 length: 13; V gene: TRBV9; D gene: .; J gene: TRBJ1-1; clone size: .; CDR3 DNA: TGTGCCAGCAGCGTAATCGGGAACACTGAAGCTTTCTTT; CDR3 protein: CASSVIGNTEAFF
CDR3 length: 17; V gene: TRBV6-1; D gene: .; J gene: TRBJ2-6; clone size: .; CDR3 DNA: TGTGCCAGCAGTGAAGGGTTTTGGGGCTCTGGGGCCAACGTCCTGACTTTC; CDR3 protein: CASSEGFWGSGANVLTF
CDR3 length: 14; V gene: TRBV3-1; D gene: .; J gene: TRBJ2-7; clone size: .; CDR3 DNA: TGTGCCAGCAGCCAAGATCTGGGACCCTACGAGCAGTACTTC; CDR3 protein: CASSQDLGPYEQYF
CDR3 length: 13; V gene: TRBV6-5; D gene: .; J gene: TRBJ2-3; clone size: .; CDR3 DNA: TGTGCCAGCAGTGAGGAGAGCACAGATACGCAGTATTTT; CDR3 protein: CASSEESTDTQYF
CDR3 length: 14; V gene: TRBV9; D gene: .; J gene: TRBJ1-1; clone size: .; CDR3 DNA: TGTGCCAGCAGCGACCCGGGAGGGGACACTGAAGCTTTCTTT; CDR3 protein: CASSDPGGDTEAFF
CDR3 length: 13; V gene: TRBV19; D gene: .; J gene: TRBJ2-1; clone size: .; CDR3 DNA: TGTGCCAGTAGTACCAGCCATTACAATGAGCAGTTCTTC; CDR3 protein: CASSTSHYNEQFF
CDR3 length: 12; V gene: TRBV7-2; D gene: .; J gene: TRBJ1-1; clone size: once; CDR3 DNA: TGTGCCAGCAGCTTAGTCTGGGGAGAAGCTTTCTTT; CDR3 protein: CASSLVWGEAFF
CDR3 length: 12; V gene: TRBV2; D gene: TRBD1; J gene: TRBJ1-2; clone size: .; CDR3 DNA: TGTGCCAGCAGCGGGACAGTGGCGGGCTACACCTTC; CDR3 protein: CASSGTVAGYTF
CDR3 length: 15; V gene: TRBV9; D gene: TRBD1; J gene: TRBJ1-5; clone size: .; CDR3 DNA: TGTGCCAGCAGCGCCGGGACAGTGGGCAATCAGCCCCAGCATTTT; CDR3 protein: CASSAGTVGNQPQHF
CDR3 length: 13; V gene: TRBV29-1; D gene: TRBD1; J gene: TRBJ2-5; clone size: .; CDR3 DNA: TGCAGCGTCCTGACAGGGAACCAAGAGACCCAGTACTTC; CDR3 protein: CSVLTGNQETQYF
CDR3 length: 12; V gene: TRBV9; D gene: .; J gene: TRBJ2-1; clone size: .; CDR3 DNA: TGTGCCAGCAGCTCTACAGAGAATGAGCAGTTCTTC; CDR3 protein: CASSSTENEQFF
CDR3 length: 13; V gene: TRBV15; D gene: .; J gene: TRBJ1-4; clone size: .; CDR3 DNA: TGTGCCACCAGCAGAGATAGGATGGAAAAACTGTTTTTT; CDR3 protein: CATSRDRMEKLFF
CDR3 length: 18; V gene: TRBV12-3/TRBV12-4; D gene: .; J gene: TRBJ2-1; clone size: .; CDR3 DNA: TGTGCCAGCAGTTCACACCAGGACCGGTTGGGGTTAAACAATGAGCAGTTCTTC; CDR3 protein: CASSSHQDRLGLNNEQFF
CDR3 length: 18; V gene: TRBV7-6; D gene: .; J gene: TRBJ2-2; clone size: .; CDR3 DNA: TGTGCCAGCAGCTTACCCCAGTCCGGGACTGGGAACACCGGGGAGCTGTTTTTT; CDR3 protein: CASSLPQSGTGNTGELFF
CDR3 length: 16; V gene: TRBV2; D gene: TRBD1; J gene: TRBJ1-1; clone size: .; CDR3 DNA: TGTGCCAGCAGTGAAGCCCTGACAGGGATGAGGACTGAAGCTTTCTTT; CDR3 protein: CASSEALTGMRTEAFF
CDR3 length: 14; V gene: TRBV4-3; D gene: .; J gene: TRBJ1-6; clone size: .; CDR3 DNA: TGCGCCAGCAGCTACGACAGATATAATTCACCCCTCCACTTT; CDR3 protein: CASSYDRYNSPLHF
CDR3 length: 16; V gene: TRBV9; D gene: .; J gene: TRBJ2-6; clone size: .; CDR3 DNA: TGTGCCAGCAGCGTAGCTCAGGCCTCTGGGGCCAACGTCCTGACTTTC; CDR3 protein: CASSVAQASGANVLTF
CDR3 length: 18; V gene: TRBV2; D gene: TRBD1; J gene: TRBJ1-5; clone size: .; CDR3 DNA: TGTGCCAGTGGTGAAAGGACAGGGCTTGTTCTAGGCAATCAGCCCCAGCATTTT; CDR3 protein: CASGERTGLVLGNQPQHF